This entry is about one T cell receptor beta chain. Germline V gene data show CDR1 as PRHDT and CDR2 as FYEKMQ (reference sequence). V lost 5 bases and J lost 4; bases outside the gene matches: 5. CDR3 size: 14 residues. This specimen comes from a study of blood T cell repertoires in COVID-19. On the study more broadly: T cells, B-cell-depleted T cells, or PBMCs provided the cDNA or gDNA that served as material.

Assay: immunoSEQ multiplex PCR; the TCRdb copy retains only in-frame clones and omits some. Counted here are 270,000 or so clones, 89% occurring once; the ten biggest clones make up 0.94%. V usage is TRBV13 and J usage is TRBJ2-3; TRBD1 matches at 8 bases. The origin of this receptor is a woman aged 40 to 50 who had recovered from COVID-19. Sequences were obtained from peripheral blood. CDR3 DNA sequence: TGTGCCAGCAGCAGCGGACAGGGAGCAGATACGCAGTATTTT. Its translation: CASSSGQGADTQYF. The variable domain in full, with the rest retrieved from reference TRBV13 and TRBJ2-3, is AAGVIQSPRHLIKEKRETATLKCYPIPRHDTVYWYQQGPGQDPQFLISFYEKMQSDKGSIPDRFSAQQFSDYHSELNMSSLELGDSALYFCASSSGQGADTQYFGPGTRLTVL.